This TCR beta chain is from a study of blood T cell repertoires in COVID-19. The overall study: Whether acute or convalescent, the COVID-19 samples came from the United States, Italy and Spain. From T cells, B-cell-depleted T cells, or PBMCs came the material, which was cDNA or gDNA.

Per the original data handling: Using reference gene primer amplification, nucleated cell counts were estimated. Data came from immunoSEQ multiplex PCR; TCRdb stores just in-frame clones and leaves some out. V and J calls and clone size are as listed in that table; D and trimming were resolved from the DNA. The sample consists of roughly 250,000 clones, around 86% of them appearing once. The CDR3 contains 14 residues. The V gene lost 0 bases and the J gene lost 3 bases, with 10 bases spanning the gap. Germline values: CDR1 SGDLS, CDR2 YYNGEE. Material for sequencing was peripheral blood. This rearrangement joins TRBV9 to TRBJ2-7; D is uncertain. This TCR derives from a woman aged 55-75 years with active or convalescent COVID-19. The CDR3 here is CASSVDPVIYEQYF. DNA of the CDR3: TGTGCCAGCAGCGTAGATCCGGTAATCTACGAGCAGTACTTC.